These 26 T cell receptor beta chains came from one sample sequenced in a study of blood T cell repertoires in COVID-19. Profiled with immunoSEQ multiplex PCR; TCRdb holds only in-frame clones, not every one. This sample carries 250,000 or so clones, 88% of them seen once, and the ten largest clones take 2.5%. Sequenced material: PBMCs or T cells enriched from blood (not recorded which). Source of these receptors: a woman in her thirties or forties with acute COVID-19.

The CDR3 is CASSLRDRVPQPYGYTF. For the CDR3, the DNA is TGTGCCAGCAGCCTGCGGGACAGGGTACCCCAACCCTATGGCTACACCTTC. The J gene is TRBJ1-2, the V gene TRBV7-2; 9 bases match TRBD1. V lost 5 bases to trimming and J lost 4 bases; unmatched junction nucleotides: 14. The CDR3 spans 17 residues. CDR1 and CDR2 (germline): SGHTA, FQGNSA.

The chain joins TRBV12-3 or TRBV12-4 to TRBJ1-3; the D gene is possibly TRBD1 (6 bases). V dropped 7 bases and J dropped 8 bases, with 15 bases sitting between them. The CDR3 contains 13 residues. DNA for the CDR3: TGTGCCAGCACCGATAGGGACACCGACACCATATATTTT. It translates to CASTDRDTDTIYF.

The chain links TRBV9 to TRBJ1-1, with a possible D match to TRBD1 (6 bases). From germline, CDR1 is SGDLS and CDR2 YYNGEE. This CDR3 region has 18 residues. V shed 0 bases and J shed 1 base, with 19 bases lying between them. In DNA, the CDR3 is TGTGCCAGCAGCGTAGCCCCCCAGGGGTCGGGTACGAACACTGAAGCTTTCTTT. It specifies CASSVAPQGSGTNTEAFF.

The sample holds one count of this clone. J is TRBJ2-3 and V is TRBV3-1 (or the pseudogene TRBV3-2); no clear D gene. This CDR3 is built from 16 residues. Between the trimmed V and J ends, which lost 0 bases and 2 bases, there was a span of 12 bases. Germline lookup yields CDR1 LGHDT and CDR2 YNNKEL (reference sequence). The CDR3 nucleotides read TGTGCCAGCAGCCAAGAAGAGCGACTCCTCACAGATACGCAGTATTTT. Amino acid sequence: CASSQEERLLTDTQYF.

This clone was counted a few times. The V gene is TRBV2, the J gene TRBJ1-3; D not resolved. The CDR3 runs 15 residues. Germline CDR1 SNHLY, CDR2 FYNNEI. The V gene lost 0 bases and the J gene lost 4 bases, with 10 bases spanning the gap. The CDR3 nucleotides are TGTGCCAGCAGTGAAGCGACTGGCCTGGGAAACACCATATATTTT. Translated, it gives CASSEATGLGNTIYF.

This chain links TRBV5-1 with TRBJ1-5; a possible D gene is TRBD1 (5 bases). The CDR3 has 15 residues. Looked up from germline, CDR1 is SGHRS and CDR2 is YFSETQ. Trimming shortened V by 2 bases and J by 3 bases, and 12 bases separated the two germline ends. The CDR3 loop reads CASSFNGGNNQPQHF. In DNA form, the CDR3 reads TGCGCCAGCAGCTTCAACGGGGGGAACAATCAGCCCCAGCATTTT.

The rearrangement joins TRBV10-3 to TRBJ2-6, with 7 bases matching TRBD1. J lost 2 bases, V lost 4 bases, and 5 bases had no gene match. Germline V gene lookup returns CDR1 ENHRY and CDR2 SYGVKD. The CDR3 runs 16 residues. CDR3 amino acids: CAISVDRAAGANVLTF. As DNA, the CDR3 is TGTGCCATCAGTGTAGACAGGGCAGCTGGGGCCAACGTCCTGACTTTC.

This clone turned up a few times. V gene TRBV4-1 combines with J gene TRBJ2-2; 8 nucleotides align to TRBD2. Germline assignment: CDR1 MGHRA and CDR2 YSYEKL. This CDR3 is 17 amino acids long. V dropped 1 base and J dropped 1; count of bases not matched to a gene: 5. CDR3 sequence reads: CASSQGRLAWNTGELFF. Written as DNA, the CDR3 is TGCGCCAGCAGCCAAGGGCGACTAGCGTGGAACACCGGGGAGCTGTTTTTT.

The chain joins TRBV4-1 to TRBJ1-1, with a weak D call TRBD1 (5 bases). The CDR3 is 16 residues long. V was shortened by 3 bases and J by 12 bases, with 26 bases between the two germline ends. Germline V gene sequence: CDR1 MGHRA, CDR2 YSYEKL. The CDR3 is CASSHRGTSDLQRTFF. CDR3 sequence (DNA): TGCGCCAGCAGCCACCGCGGGACTAGCGACCTTCAAAGGACTTTCTTT.

This chain links TRBV2 with TRBJ1-4; 9 bases are a match to TRBD1. The CDR3 loop spans 15 amino acids. The germline CDR1 and CDR2 sequences are SNHLY and FYNNEI. After removal of 7 bases from V and 4 bases from J, the junction contained 7 bases not matched to a gene. In DNA form, the CDR3 reads TGTGCCAGCACCAAGGACAGGGGAAATAATGAAAAACTGTTTTTT. Its protein is CASTKDRGNNEKLFF.

This clone appeared a few times. The chain carries TRBV4-1 and TRBJ2-6, with 9 bases aligning to TRBD2. This CDR3 spans 18 amino acids. CDR1 is MGHRA, CDR2 YSYEKL, per germline. The trim removed 0 bases at V and 2 bases at J, leaving 5 bases unmatched. The CDR3 DNA sequence: TGCGCCAGCAGCCAAGATATAGCGGGAGCCCCTGGGGCCAACGTCCTGACTTTC. Protein product: CASSQDIAGAPGANVLTF.

The V gene is TRBV9, the J gene TRBJ1-5, with D possibly matching TRBD1 (5 bases). From germline, CDR1 is SGDLS and CDR2 YYNGEE. Deletions cut 3 bases from V and 4 bases from J, with 11 bases between. This CDR3 contains 14 residues. The CDR3 DNA sequence: TGTGCCAGCAGCGGCGGGACTCCTAATCAGCCCCAGCATTTT. Residues: CASSGGTPNQPQHF.

V gene TRBV5-1 combines with J gene TRBJ2-7, with 8 bases that match TRBD2. Germline V gives CDR1 SGHRS, CDR2 YFSETQ. The CDR3 totals 14 residues. With V trimmed by 2 bases and J by 6 bases, 7 bases remained unmatched. CDR3 bases: TGCGCCAGCAGCTTAACGGGACTAGGAGGCGAGCAGTACGTC. This codes for CASSLTGLGGEQYV.

The V call is TRBV27, the J call TRBJ2-2, with D possibly being TRBD1 (8 bases). Deletions cut 11 bases from V and 7 bases from J, with 17 bases between. Germline V gives CDR1 MNHEY, CDR2 SMNVEV (reference sequence). This CDR3 spans 13 amino acids. This CDR3 is CADVQGGSGELFF. CDR3 in DNA: TGTGCCGATGTACAGGGGGGGAGCGGGGAGCTGTTTTTT.

The chain recombines TRBV27 with TRBJ1-1, with D hard to call. The CDR3 sequence is 15 residues long. CDR1 is MNHEY, CDR2 SMNVEV, per germline (reference sequence). The V end was cut by 7 bases, the J end by 2 bases, with 17 bases between. CDR3 loop: CASTLSGSTNTEAFF. As DNA, the CDR3 is TGTGCCAGCACCCTAAGCGGGTCTACTAACACTGAAGCTTTCTTT.

The genes are TRBV4-1 and TRBJ1-5, with TRBD1 as a possible D gene (6 bases). Germline V CDR1 and CDR2: MGHRA, YSYEKL. Trimming removed 3 bases at V and 4 bases at J, with 13 bases between. The CDR3 length is 15 residues. The CDR3: CASSHIRDINQPQHF. The CDR3 region has the DNA TGCGCCAGCAGCCATATCCGGGACATTAATCAGCCCCAGCATTTT.

This rearrangement joins TRBV6-2 or TRBV6-3 to TRBJ2-1, with no clear D. This CDR3 has 14 amino acids. Trimming left V 4 bases short and J 0 bases short, with 7 bases between. Germline V gives CDR1 MNHEY, CDR2 SVGEGT. For the CDR3, the DNA is TGTGCCAGCAGTTCTTGGAGCTCCTACAATGAGCAGTTCTTC. It yields the protein CASSSWSSYNEQFF.

V usage is TRBV27 and J usage is TRBJ1-2; 7 bases fit TRBD1. The CDR3 has 14 residues. V was pared by 5 bases and J by 2 bases, with 5 bases of the junction left unmatched. Germline V gene sequence: CDR1 MNHEY, CDR2 SMNVEV (reference sequence). The CDR3 sequence: CASSLDRENYGYTF. For the CDR3, the DNA is TGTGCCAGCAGTCTAGACAGGGAAAACTATGGCTACACCTTC.

The chain carries TRBV7-8 and TRBJ1-4, with 8 bases fitting TRBD1. V dropped 0 bases and J dropped 7; count of bases not matched to a gene: 7. The CDR3 has 16 residues. Germline CDR1 reads SGHVS; CDR2 reads FQNEAQ. Here the CDR3 reads CASSLADRTGPEKLFF. CDR3 nucleotides: TGTGCCAGCAGCTTAGCGGACCGGACAGGGCCTGAAAAACTGTTTTTT.

This chain links TRBV19 with TRBJ1-3; D uncertain. The germline CDR1 and CDR2 sequences are LNHDA and SQIVND (reference sequence). V shed 5 bases and J shed 4 bases, with 12 bases lying between them. The CDR3 is 14 residues long. CDR3 protein: CASSPGIQGNTIYF. CDR3 nucleotides: TGTGCCAGTAGTCCCGGGATACAAGGAAACACCATATATTTT.

The J gene is TRBJ2-2, the V gene TRBV11-3, with 8 nucleotides matching TRBD2. This CDR3 is built from 17 residues. With V trimmed by 0 bases and J by 4 bases, 7 bases remained unmatched. CDR1 SGHNT and CDR2 YENEEA come from the germline V gene. CDR3 sequence (DNA): TGTGCCAGCAGCTTAGATCGGTTTAGCGGGGTCACCGGGGAGCTGTTTTTT. Translating gives CASSLDRFSGVTGELFF.

The gene calls are TRBV18 and TRBJ2-6; the match to TRBD1 covers 11 bases. The CDR3 is 17 residues long. Germline CDR1 and CDR2: KGHSH and LQKENI. J gave up 2 bases and V 5 bases, and 5 bases lay outside the gene matches. CDR3: CASSEDRGRTGANVLTF. CDR3 in DNA: TGTGCCAGCTCAGAGGACAGGGGGCGAACTGGGGCCAACGTCCTGACTTTC.

This clone appeared once. The genes are TRBV5-1 and TRBJ2-3, with no clear D. Germline V gene data show CDR1 as SGHRS and CDR2 as YFSETQ. With 7 bases removed from V and 6 bases from J, the gap between germline ends came to 12 bases. CDR3 length: 12 amino acids. The CDR3 reads CASYSYRDTQYF. Here the CDR3 DNA reads TGCGCCAGCTACTCCTATCGGGATACGCAGTATTTT.

The chain couples TRBV6-8 to TRBJ2-1; TRBD2 matches at 9 bases. The germline CDR1 and CDR2 sequences are MNHGY and SAAAGT. The J segment lost 15 bases and the V segment lost 6 bases, leaving 9 bases of the junction unmatched. The CDR3 sequence is 12 residues long. CDR3 nucleotide sequence: TGTGCCAGCAGCGGGGAGCGGGAGGCCCCGTTCTTC. This codes for CASSGEREAPFF.

The chain couples TRBV5-4 to TRBJ2-1; no reliable D call. Germline CDR1 reads SGHNT; CDR2 reads YYREEE (reference sequence). The CDR3 length is 13 residues. V gave up 1 base and J gave up 4 bases, with 6 bases separating them. CDR3 sequence (DNA): TGTGCCAGCAGCTTGCCCCGTTACAATGAGCAGTTCTTC. This gives the protein CASSLPRYNEQFF.

The CDR3 spells CASSPRGRVPQETQYF. The CDR3 DNA reads as TGTGCCAGTAGTCCCAGGGGGAGAGTTCCCCAAGAGACCCAGTACTTC. V and J are TRBV19 and TRBJ2-5, with 7 bases matching TRBD1. This CDR3 has 16 residues. The germline CDR1 and CDR2 sequences are LNHDA and SQIVND (reference sequence). The ends lost 5 bases at V and 1 base at J; junction bases unmatched: 10.